This TCR beta chain was obtained from a study of blood T cells in healthy people across ages (dated by TCRdb to the mid-2010s). Notes on the research overall: In model experiments, template switching captured about one uniquely barcoded TCR beta cDNA molecule for every two T cells. The study measured age-related changes in TCR beta repertoire diversity using deep sequencing normalized with unique cDNA molecular identifiers. The donors were split into four age groups: young (average about 16 years), middle-aged (roughly 42), aged (over 55) and long-lived (approximately 80). Donors of different ages were randomly distributed across sequencing lanes to avoid experimental bias. Using the same blood draw, the study looked at two additional independent replicas of 1 million unique cDNA reads for two donors, one aged 18 to 30 and the other aged 80 or older. The paper's findings and limits, for the study overall: Compared with the aged group, the long-lived group had more naive CD4+ T cells, fewer expanded clones and increased TCR diversity, suggesting age selection. The percentage of naive T cells measured by flow cytometry correlated strongly with observed TCR beta diversity. The CMV infection status of donors was not known, potentially confounding age-related changes in expanded clonotypes. Observed TCR beta diversity per million T cells fell roughly linearly with age, and a significant reduction was already apparent by age around 40. Bulk unsorted PBMC profiling prevented conclusive comparison of naive and antigen-experienced compartments. Total diversity estimates from one million sequenced T cells were considered lower bounds and underestimates.

Library preparation used 5' RACE. Sequenced on an Illumina HiSeq 2500. A second 7 to 11 cycle PCR used a sample-barcoded 5' primer and a J-beta primer mix. A template-switch 5' adaptor carrying 12 random nucleotides introduced a unique molecular identifier onto each TCR beta cDNA molecule. Each sample yielded at least 2.5 million CDR3-containing paired-end reads. All of the RNA was converted into first-strand cDNA using the Mint cDNA synthesis kit, with a TRBC-specific oligonucleotide serving as the primer. Following uracil-DNA glycosylase treatment, a first 18-cycle PCR with universal primers M1SS and BC2_uni_R was performed on all cDNA. Turning to the authors' computational methods: Each sample was normalized by randomly selecting 1 million high-quality reads, each carrying a distinct molecular identifier. Reads sharing molecular identifiers were discarded rather than binned into consensus sequences. CDR3 identification, clonotype clustering and error correction used MiTCR with a Q25 quality threshold and the strictest error-elimination algorithm. Lower-bound total TCR beta diversity was estimated with a nonparametric unseen species model using Euler transformation. TCRdb applied fastp at Q25 and MiXCR to the public reads, then kept only in-frame beta chains. CDR3 protein sequences are deduplicated, and each keeps its most common genes and DNA. Here the V and J calls rest on TCRdb's processing, not on the authors' analysis. The sample records approximately 730,000 distinct CDR3 sequences, approximately 53% of which are singletons. The ten largest clonotypes hold approximately 40% of the sample.

Taken from cysteine to phenylalanine, the CDR3 has 16 residues. The only DNA kept is the CDR3, 48 bases in frame from the first base. Trimming removed 4 bases from V and 3 bases from J; the gene matches leave 7 bases unexplained. CDR1 is given as SGHTA and CDR2 as FQGNSA, both from the germline V gene. As for this clonotype: No antigen is known for it. Base qualities were left out, and no much larger clone turns up one base away.

The 39 donors, aged about 6 to 100 years, were systemically healthy Caucasian individuals from Russia. Approximately 9.3 milliliters of peripheral blood were collected from each donor into EDTA-treated Vacutainer tubes. PBMCs were isolated by Ficoll-Paque density-gradient centrifugation, with at least 6.5 million obtained per sample. Total RNA, at least 5 micrograms per sample, was extracted from PBMCs with Trizol reagent. The percentages of naive CD45RAhigh/CD27high T cells were determined by flow cytometry on a PBMC aliquot from every donor. The sample consisted of blood. The sequence is built from TRBV7-2 and TRBJ2-1; 9 bases in the middle match TRBD2. This clonotype was sampled from an older man in good health. The DNA reads as follows: TGTGCCAGCAGCTCCGTAGCGGGAGTTCACTACAATGAGCAGTTCTTC. Its protein is CASSSVAGVHYNEQFF.